The source of this T cell receptor beta chain is a study of OX40 agonist ivuxolimab in advanced cancers. Looking at the study overall: Previous treatment with anti-PD-1, anti-PD-L1 or anti-CTLA-4 therapy was allowed; 40% had received some. Findings of the study overall: Clones of CD4+ and CD8+ blood T cells grew by week 6 at doses of 0.1 to 3.0 mg/kg.

Germline assignment: CDR1 WNHNN and CDR2 SYGVQD (reference sequence). This CDR3 comprises 14 residues. Trimming removed 3 bases at V and 5 bases at J, with 11 bases between. The assay was immunoSEQ multiplex PCR, and TCRdb's table has in-frame clones only and misses some. The sample records 90,000 to 100,000 clones, 85% to 90% being singletons. In the case of this clone: What it binds is not known.

The specimen was CD4+ or CD8+ T cells sorted from blood, collected in a trial of the OX40 agonist ivuxolimab. This TCR was sampled from an adult with an advanced solid tumor such as melanoma, head and neck, liver or kidney cancer. The rearrangement joins TRBV10-1 to TRBJ2-1; D is ambiguous. The CDR3 coding sequence is TGCGCCAGCAGTGAAGGTATAATCGACAATGAGCAGTTCTTC. Protein sequence: CASSEGIIDNEQFF.